The present TCR beta chain was sequenced within a study of CD8+ T cells in alopecia areata. Study summary: Each day, treated patients took oral tofacitinib twice, at 5 to 10 mg per dose.

This clone has a handful of counts. Treatment of the sample: oral pan-JAK inhibitor, 5-10 mg twice daily. Reverse transcription of extracted RNA yielded cDNA, which provided the sequencing template. Libraries were prepared by immunoSEQ multiplex PCR; TCRdb keeps only in-frame clonotypes and omits some of them. Seen here are approximately 190,000 clones, 58% observed once, and the top ten hold 5% to 6%. V dropped 1 base and J dropped 4 bases, with 8 bases sitting between them. CDR1 and CDR2 (germline): SGHVS, FQNEAQ. The CDR3 consists of 13 residues. Sample: CD4+ T cells sorted from blood, taken at week 24, from a patient treated with tofacitinib. The sequence came from a human donor with alopecia areata. The chain joins TRBV7-8 to TRBJ2-7; the D gene is possibly TRBD1 (6 bases). CDR3 protein: CASSLGTEYEQYF. As DNA, the CDR3 is TGTGCCAGCAGCTTAGGGACAGAATACGAGCAGTACTTC.